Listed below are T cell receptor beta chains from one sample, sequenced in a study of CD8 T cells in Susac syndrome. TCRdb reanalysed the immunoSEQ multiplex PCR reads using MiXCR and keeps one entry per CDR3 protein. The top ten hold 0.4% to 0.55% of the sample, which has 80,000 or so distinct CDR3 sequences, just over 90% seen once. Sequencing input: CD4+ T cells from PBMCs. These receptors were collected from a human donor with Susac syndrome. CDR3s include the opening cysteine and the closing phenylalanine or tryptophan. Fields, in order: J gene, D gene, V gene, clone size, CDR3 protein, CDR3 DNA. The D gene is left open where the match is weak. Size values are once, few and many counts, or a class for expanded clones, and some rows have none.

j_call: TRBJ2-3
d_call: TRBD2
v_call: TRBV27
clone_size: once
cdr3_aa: CASSLTSGGAPTDTQYF
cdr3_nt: TGTGCCAGCAGCCTGACTAGCGGGGGGGCCCCCACAGATACGCAGTATTTT

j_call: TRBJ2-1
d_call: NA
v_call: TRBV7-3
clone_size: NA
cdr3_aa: CASSRTSSSYNEQFF
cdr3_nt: TGTGCCAGCAGCCGTACTTCGAGCTCCTACAATGAGCAGTTCTTC

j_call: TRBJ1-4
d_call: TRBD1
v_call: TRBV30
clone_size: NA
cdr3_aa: CAWSAGTGGNEKLFF
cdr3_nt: TGTGCCTGGAGTGCTGGGACAGGGGGAAATGAAAAACTGTTTTTT

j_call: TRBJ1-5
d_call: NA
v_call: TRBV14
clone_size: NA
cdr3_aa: CASSQGGRGSQPQHF
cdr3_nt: TGTGCCAGCAGCCAAGGTGGTCGAGGGTCCCAGCCCCAGCATTTT

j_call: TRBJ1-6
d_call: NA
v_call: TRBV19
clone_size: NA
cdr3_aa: CASRTGNSPLHF
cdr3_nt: TGTGCCAGTCGGACGGGAAATTCACCCCTCCACTTT

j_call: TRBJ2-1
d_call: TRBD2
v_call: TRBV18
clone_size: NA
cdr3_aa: CASSPKEGLASNEQFF
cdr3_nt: TGTGCCAGCTCACCCAAGGAGGGACTAGCTTCCAATGAGCAGTTCTTC

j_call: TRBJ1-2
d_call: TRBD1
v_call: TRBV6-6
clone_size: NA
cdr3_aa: CASTWGQGRHPYGYTF
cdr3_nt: TGTGCCAGCACTTGGGGACAGGGGCGGCACCCCTATGGCTACACCTTC

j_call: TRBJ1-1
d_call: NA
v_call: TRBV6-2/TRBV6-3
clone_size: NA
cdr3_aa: CASSYRSEAFF
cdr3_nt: TGTGCCAGCAGTTACAGGTCCGAAGCTTTCTTT

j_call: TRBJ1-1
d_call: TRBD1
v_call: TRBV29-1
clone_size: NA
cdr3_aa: CSALGQRNTEAFF
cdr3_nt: TGCAGCGCTTTGGGACAGAGGAACACTGAAGCTTTCTTT

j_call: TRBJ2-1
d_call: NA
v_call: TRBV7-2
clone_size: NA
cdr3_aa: CASSITRDPYNEQFF
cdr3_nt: TGTGCCAGCAGCATAACAAGGGACCCCTACAATGAGCAGTTCTTC

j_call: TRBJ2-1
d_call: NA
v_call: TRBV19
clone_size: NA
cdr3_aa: CASTTQGGYEQFF
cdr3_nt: TGTGCCAGTACCACCCAGGGGGGATATGAGCAGTTCTTC

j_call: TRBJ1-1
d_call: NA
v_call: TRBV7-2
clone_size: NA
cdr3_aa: CASSLGSEAFF
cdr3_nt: TGTGCCAGCAGCTTAGGGAGCGAAGCTTTCTTT

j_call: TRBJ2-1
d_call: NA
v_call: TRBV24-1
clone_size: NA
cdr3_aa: CATSDSVPTSYNEQFF
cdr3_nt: TGTGCCACCAGTGACTCCGTACCGACCTCCTACAATGAGCAGTTCTTC

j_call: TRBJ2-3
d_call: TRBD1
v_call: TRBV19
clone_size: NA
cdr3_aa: CASRRTGGADTQYF
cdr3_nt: TGTGCCAGTAGAAGGACAGGGGGCGCAGATACGCAGTATTTT

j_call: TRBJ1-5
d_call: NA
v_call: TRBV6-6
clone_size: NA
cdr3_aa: CASRTSGMEQPQHF
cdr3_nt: TGTGCCAGCAGGACGTCGGGGATGGAACAGCCCCAGCATTTT

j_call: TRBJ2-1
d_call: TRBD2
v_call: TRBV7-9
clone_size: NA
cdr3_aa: CASSSRRAGGPSYNEQFF
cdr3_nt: TGTGCCAGCAGCTCCCGGAGAGCGGGGGGGCCGTCCTACAATGAGCAGTTCTTC

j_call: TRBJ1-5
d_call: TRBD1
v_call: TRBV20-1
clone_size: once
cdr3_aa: CSAREGGSGQGSQPQHF
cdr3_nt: TGCAGTGCTAGAGAGGGGGGTTCGGGACAGGGGAGTCAGCCCCAGCATTTT

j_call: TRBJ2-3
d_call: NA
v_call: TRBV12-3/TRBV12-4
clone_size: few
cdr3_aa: CASSPRDTQYF
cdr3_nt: TGTGCCAGCAGTCCTAGGGATACGCAGTATTTT

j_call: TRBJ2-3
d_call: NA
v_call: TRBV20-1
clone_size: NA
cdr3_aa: CSARLLDTQYF
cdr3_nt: TGCAGTGCCAGACTCTTAGACACGCAGTATTTT

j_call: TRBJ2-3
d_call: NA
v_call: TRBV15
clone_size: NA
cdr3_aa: CATSTSGGSDTQYF
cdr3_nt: TGTGCCACCTCTACATCCGGAGGCTCAGATACGCAGTATTTT

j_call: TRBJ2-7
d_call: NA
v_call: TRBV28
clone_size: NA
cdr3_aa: CASRRRKEQYF
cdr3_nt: TGTGCCAGCCGTAGACGGAAAGAGCAGTACTTC

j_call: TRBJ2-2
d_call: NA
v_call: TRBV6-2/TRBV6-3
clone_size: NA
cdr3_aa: CASSYSTVNTGELFF
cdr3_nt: TGTGCCAGCAGTTACTCGACCGTTAACACCGGGGAGCTGTTTTTT

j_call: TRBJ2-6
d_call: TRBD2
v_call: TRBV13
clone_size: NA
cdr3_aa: CASSNKAGGLSGANVLTF
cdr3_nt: TGTGCCAGCAGCAACAAAGCGGGGGGCCTATCTGGGGCCAACGTCCTGACTTTC

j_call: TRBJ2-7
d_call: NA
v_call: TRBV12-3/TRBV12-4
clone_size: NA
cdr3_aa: CASSFAGGGEQYF
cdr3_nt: TGTGCCAGCAGTTTTGCTGGTGGTGGCGAGCAGTACTTC

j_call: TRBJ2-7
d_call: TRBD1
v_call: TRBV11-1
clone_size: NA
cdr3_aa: CASSLMGQLSYEQYF
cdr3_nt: TGTGCCAGCAGCTTAATGGGACAGCTCTCCTACGAGCAGTACTTC

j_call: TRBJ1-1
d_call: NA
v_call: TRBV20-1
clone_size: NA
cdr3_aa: CSARISIGAEAFF
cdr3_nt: TGCAGTGCTAGAATCTCTATTGGGGCTGAAGCTTTCTTT

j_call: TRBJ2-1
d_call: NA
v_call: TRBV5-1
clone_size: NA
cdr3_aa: CASSLAAGSYNEQFF
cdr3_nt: TGCGCCAGCAGCTTGGCAGCGGGTTCATACAATGAGCAGTTCTTC

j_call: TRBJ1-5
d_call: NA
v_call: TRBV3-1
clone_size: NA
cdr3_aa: CASSQGSVGSQHF
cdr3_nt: TGTGCCAGCAGCCAAGGATCGGTAGGGTCCCAGCATTTT

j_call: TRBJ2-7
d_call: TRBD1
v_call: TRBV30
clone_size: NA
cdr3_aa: CAWAPWDRGRNEQYF
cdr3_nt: TGTGCCTGGGCTCCTTGGGACAGGGGACGGAACGAGCAGTACTTC

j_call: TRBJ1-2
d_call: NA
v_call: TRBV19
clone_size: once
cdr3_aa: CASSNPAEPSYGYTF
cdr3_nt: TGTGCCAGTAGTAACCCGGCAGAGCCCAGCTATGGCTACACCTTC